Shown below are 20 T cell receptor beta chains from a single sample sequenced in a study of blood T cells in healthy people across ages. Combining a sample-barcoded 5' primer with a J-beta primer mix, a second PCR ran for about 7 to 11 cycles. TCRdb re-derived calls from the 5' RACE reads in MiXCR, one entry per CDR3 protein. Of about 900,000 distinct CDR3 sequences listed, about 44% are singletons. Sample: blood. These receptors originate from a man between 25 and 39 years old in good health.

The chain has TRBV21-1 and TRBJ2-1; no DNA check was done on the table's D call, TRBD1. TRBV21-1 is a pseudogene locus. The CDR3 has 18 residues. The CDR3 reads CASSKARGRGVFYNEQFF. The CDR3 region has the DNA TGTGCCAGCAGCAAAGCAAGAGGCAGAGGGGTTTTCTACAATGAGCAGTTCTTC.

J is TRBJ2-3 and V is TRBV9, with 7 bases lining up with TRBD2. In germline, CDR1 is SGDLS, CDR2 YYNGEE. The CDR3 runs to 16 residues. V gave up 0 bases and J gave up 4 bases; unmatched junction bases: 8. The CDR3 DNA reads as TGTGCCAGCAGCGTAGTATCGGGGGGTCCCGCAGATACGCAGTATTTT. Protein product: CASSVVSGGPADTQYF.

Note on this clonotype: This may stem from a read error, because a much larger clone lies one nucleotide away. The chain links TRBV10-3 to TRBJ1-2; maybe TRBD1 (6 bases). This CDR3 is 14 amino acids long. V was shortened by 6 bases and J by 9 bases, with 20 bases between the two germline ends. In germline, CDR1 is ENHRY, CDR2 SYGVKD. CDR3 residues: CAISALQGRYSYTF. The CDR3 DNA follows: TGTGCCATCAGCGCCTTACAGGGACGGTATAGCTACACCTTC.

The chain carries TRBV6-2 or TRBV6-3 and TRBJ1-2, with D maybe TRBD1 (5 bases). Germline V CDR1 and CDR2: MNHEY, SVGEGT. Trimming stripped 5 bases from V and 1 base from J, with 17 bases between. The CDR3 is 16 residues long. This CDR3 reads CASSHLDRLFNYGYTF. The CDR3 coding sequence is TGTGCCAGCAGTCATCTCGACAGATTGTTTAACTATGGCTACACCTTC.

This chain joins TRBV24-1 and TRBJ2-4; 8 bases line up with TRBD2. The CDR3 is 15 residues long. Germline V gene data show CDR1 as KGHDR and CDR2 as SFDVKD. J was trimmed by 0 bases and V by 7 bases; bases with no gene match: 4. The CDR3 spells CATSPGGLAKNIQYF. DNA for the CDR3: TGTGCCACCAGCCCGGGGGGGTTAGCCAAAAACATTCAGTACTTC.

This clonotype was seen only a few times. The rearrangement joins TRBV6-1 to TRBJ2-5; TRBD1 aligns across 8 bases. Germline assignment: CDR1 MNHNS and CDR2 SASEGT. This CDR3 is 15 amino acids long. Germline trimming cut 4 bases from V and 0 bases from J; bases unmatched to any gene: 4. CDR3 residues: CASSVGDRNQETQYF. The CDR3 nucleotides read TGTGCCAGCAGTGTCGGGGACAGGAACCAAGAGACCCAGTACTTC.

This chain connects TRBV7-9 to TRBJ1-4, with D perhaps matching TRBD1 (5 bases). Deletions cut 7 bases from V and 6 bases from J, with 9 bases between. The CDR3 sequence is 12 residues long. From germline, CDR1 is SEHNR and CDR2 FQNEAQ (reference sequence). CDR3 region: CASTLGDEKLFF. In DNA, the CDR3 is TGTGCCAGCACCCTAGGGGATGAAAAACTGTTTTTT. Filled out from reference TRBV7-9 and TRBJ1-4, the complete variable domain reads DTGVSQNPRHKITKRGQNVTFRCDPISEHNRLYWYRQTLGQGPEFLTYFQNEAQLEKSRLLSDRFSAERPKGSFSTLEIQRTEQGDSAMYLCASTLGDEKLFFGSGTQLSVL.

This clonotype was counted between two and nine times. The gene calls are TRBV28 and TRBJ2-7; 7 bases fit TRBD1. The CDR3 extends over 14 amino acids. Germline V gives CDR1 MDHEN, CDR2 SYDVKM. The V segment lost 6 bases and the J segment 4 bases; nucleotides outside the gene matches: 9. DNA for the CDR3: TGTGCCAGCAGCTCCGGGACAGTCGTATACGAGCAGTACTTC. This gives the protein CASSSGTVVYEQYF.

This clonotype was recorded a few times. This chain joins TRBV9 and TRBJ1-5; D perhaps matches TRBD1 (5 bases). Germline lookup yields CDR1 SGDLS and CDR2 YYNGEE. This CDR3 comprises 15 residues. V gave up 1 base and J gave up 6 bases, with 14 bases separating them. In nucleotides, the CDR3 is TGTGCCAGCAGCGTATCAGGGCAAGAGAGTCAGCCCCAGCATTTT. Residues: CASSVSGQESQPQHF. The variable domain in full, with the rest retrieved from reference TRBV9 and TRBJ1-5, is DSGVTQTPKHLITATGQRVTLRCSPRSGDLSVYWYQQSLDQGLQFLIQYYNGEERAKGNILERFSAQQFPDLHSELNLSSLELGDSALYFCASSVSGQESQPQHFGDGTRLSIL.

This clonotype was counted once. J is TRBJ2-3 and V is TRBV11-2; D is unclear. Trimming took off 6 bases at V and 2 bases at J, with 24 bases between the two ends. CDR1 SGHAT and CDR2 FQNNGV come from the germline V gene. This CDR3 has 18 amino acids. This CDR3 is CASRIAGSFPAPTDTQYF. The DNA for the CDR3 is TGTGCCAGCAGGATAGCCGGAAGTTTCCCGGCTCCCACAGATACGCAGTATTTT.

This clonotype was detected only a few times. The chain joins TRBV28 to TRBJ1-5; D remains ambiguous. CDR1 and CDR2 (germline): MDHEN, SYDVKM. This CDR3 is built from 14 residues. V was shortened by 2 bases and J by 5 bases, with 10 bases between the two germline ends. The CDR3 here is CASSLTSVYQPQHF. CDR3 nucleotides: TGTGCCAGCAGTTTAACATCCGTTTATCAGCCCCAGCATTTT.

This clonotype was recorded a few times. In nucleotides, the CDR3 is TGTGCCAGCAGTTTTAGCGGGGCCCAGTACTTC. This sequence encodes CASSFSGAQYF. The genes are TRBV28 and TRBJ2-5; TRBD2 aligns across 8 bases. Per germline, CDR1 MDHEN and CDR2 SYDVKM. This CDR3 spans 11 amino acids. Germline trimming cut 3 bases from V and 9 bases from J; bases unmatched to any gene: 0.

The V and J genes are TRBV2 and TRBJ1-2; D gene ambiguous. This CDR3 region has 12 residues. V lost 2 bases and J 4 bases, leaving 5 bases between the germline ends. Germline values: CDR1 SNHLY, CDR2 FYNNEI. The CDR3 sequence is CASSEQLYGYTF. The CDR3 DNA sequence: TGTGCCAGCAGTGAACAGCTCTATGGCTACACCTTC.

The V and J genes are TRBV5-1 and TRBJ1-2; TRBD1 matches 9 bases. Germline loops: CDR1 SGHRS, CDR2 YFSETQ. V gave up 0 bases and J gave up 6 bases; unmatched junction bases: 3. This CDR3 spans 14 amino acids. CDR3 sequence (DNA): TGCGCCAGCAGCTTGGGGGACAGGGTCGATGGCTACACCTTC. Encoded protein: CASSLGDRVDGYTF.

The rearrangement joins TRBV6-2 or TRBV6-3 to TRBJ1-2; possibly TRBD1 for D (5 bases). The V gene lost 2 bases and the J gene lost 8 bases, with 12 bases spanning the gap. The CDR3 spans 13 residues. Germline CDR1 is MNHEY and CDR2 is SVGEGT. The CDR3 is CASSYGGREGYTF. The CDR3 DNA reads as TGTGCCAGCAGTTACGGGGGACGCGAAGGCTACACCTTC.

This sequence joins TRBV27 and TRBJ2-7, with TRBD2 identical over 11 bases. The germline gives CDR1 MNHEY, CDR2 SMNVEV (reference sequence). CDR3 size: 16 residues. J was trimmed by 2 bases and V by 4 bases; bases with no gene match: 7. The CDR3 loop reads CASSSKTSGEPYEQYF. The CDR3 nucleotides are TGTGCCAGCAGTTCCAAGACTAGCGGGGAGCCCTACGAGCAGTACTTC.

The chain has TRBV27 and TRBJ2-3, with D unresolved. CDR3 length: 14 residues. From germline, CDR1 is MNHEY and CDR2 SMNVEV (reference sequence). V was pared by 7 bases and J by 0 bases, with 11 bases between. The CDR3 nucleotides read TGTGCCAGCACGAATCGGGCTAGCACAGATACGCAGTATTTT. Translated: CASTNRASTDTQYF.

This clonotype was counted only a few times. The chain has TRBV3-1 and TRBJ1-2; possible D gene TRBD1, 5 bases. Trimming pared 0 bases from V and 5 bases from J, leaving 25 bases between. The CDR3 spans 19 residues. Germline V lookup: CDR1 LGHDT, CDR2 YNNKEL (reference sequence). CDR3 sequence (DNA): TGTGCCAGCAGCCAAGATCGATTGGTTTATAGCAGGGACCTTTATGGCTACACCTTC. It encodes CASSQDRLVYSRDLYGYTF.

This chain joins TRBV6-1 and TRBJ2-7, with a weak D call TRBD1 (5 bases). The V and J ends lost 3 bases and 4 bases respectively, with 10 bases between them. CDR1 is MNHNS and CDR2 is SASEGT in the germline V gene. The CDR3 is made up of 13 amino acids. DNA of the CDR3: TGTGCCAGCAGTGATGCAGGGATGTACGAGCAGTACTTC. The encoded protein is CASSDAGMYEQYF.

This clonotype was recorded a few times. The CDR3 sequence is CSARNSGANVLTF. As DNA, the CDR3 is TGCAGTGCTAGGAACTCTGGGGCCAACGTCCTGACTTTC. V usage is TRBV20-1 and J usage is TRBJ2-6; D gene uncertain. This CDR3 is 13 amino acids long. The V gene lost 3 bases and the J gene lost 0 bases, with 3 bases spanning the gap. The V gene's germline CDR1 is DFQATT and CDR2 SNEGSKA (reference sequence).